This record looks at one T cell receptor (beta chain) sequence and its context. The data are from a study of shared clonotypes between healthy human individuals. Trimming removed 2 bases from V and 1 base from J, with 9 bases in between. The CDR3 length is 14 residues. Germline V gives CDR1 MNHNS, CDR2 SASEGT. Donors were healthy HIV-negative adults without recent acute infections or vaccinations. Each cell subset's genomic DNA was divided evenly among several immunoSEQ plates. Assay used: immunoSEQ multiplex PCR; TCRdb lists only in-frame clones, some missing. Of approximately 940,000 clones listed, about 80% are singletons.

The gene calls are TRBV6-1 and TRBJ2-7; no clear D. The source of this sequence is a man younger than 30 in good health. The sample comprised memory CD4+ T cells sorted from blood. Sample subset: CD45RA-negative fraction. In DNA, the CDR3 is TGTGCCAGCAGTGAAATAGGTCGGTCCTACGAGCAGTACTTC. This sequence encodes CASSEIGRSYEQYF.